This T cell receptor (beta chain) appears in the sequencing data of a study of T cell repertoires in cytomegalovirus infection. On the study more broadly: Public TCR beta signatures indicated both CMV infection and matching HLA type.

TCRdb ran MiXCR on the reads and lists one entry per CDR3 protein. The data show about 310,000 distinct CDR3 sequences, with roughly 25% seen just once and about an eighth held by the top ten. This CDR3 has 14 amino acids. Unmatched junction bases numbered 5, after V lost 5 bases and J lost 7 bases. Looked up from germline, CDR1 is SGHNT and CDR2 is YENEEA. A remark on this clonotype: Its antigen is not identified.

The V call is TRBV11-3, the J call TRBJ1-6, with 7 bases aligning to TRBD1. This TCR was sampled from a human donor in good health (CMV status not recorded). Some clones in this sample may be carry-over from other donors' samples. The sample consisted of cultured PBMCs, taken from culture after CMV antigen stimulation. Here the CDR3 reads CASSLDRTNSPLHF. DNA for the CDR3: TGTGCCAGCAGCCTGGACAGGACCAATTCACCCCTCCACTTT.